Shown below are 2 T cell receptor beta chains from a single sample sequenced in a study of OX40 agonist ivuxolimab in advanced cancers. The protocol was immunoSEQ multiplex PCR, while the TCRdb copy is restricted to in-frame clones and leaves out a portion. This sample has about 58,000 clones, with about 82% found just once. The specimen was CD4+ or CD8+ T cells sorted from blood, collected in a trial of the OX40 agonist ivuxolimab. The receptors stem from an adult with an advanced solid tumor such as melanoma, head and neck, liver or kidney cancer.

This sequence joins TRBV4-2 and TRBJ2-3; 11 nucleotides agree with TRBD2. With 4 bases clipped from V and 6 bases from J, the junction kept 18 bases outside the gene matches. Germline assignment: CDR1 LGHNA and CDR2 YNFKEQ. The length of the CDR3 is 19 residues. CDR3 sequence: CASSRRLAGGKVSPDTQYF. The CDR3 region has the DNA TGTGCCAGCAGCCGTCGGCTAGCGGGGGGAAAAGTCTCTCCCGATACGCAGTATTTT.

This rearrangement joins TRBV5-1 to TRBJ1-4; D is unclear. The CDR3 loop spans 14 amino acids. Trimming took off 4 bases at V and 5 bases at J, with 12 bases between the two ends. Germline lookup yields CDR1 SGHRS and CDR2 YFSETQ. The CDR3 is CASSKLGPNEKLFF. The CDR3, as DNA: TGCGCCAGCAGCAAGCTCGGGCCCAATGAAAAACTGTTTTTT.